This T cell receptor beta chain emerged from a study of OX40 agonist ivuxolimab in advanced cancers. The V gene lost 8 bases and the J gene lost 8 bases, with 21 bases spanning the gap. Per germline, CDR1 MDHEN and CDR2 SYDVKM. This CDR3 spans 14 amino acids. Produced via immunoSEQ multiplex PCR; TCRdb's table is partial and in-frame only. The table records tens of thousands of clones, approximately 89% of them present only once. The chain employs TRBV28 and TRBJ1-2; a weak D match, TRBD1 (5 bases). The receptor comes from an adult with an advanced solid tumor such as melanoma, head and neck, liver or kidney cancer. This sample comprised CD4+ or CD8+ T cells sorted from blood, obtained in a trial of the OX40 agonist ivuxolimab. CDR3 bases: TGTGCCAGCGCGTGGGGCGGACGGCCGTGGGGCTACACCTTC. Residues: CASAWGGRPWGYTF.